This record covers a single T cell receptor beta chain. Per the study methods: Estimation of nucleated cell counts was performed using reference gene primer amplification. Profiled with immunoSEQ multiplex PCR; TCRdb holds only in-frame clones, not every one. That table gives V, J and clone size, and the DNA gave D and trimming. The table shows 5,500 to 7,500 clones, with approximately 85% occurring only once. Germline V gene data show CDR1 as SGDLS and CDR2 as YYNGEE. With V trimmed by 4 bases and J by 4 bases, 7 bases remained unmatched. The CDR3 runs 16 residues. These data are taken from a study of blood T cell repertoires in COVID-19. Whole-study context: Collection of acute and convalescent COVID-19 samples took place in the United States, Italy and Spain. T cells, B-cell-depleted T cells, or PBMCs supplied cDNA or gDNA.

The origin of this receptor is a human donor in a cohort sampled during active COVID-19. V gene TRBV9 combines with J gene TRBJ2-3; 12 positions match TRBD2. The sequenced sample consisted of peripheral blood. DNA for the CDR3: TGTGCCAGCAGCATCGCGACTAGCGGGAGTTCAGATACGCAGTATTTT. Residues: CASSIATSGSSDTQYF.